This TCR beta chain was profiled in a study of regulatory T cells in long-lasting Graves disease. At the level of the study: Persistent Graves' disease meant over 5 years of antithyroid drugs with positive TSH receptor antibodies. The study, taken as a whole, reports: Newly diagnosed patients shared 850 to 1,000 public clonotypes; persistent patients shared more than 2,500. It was in persistent disease that TRBV28, TRBJ1-2 and TRBJ2-5 were favored.

About this clonotype: Its target is unknown.

CDR3 length: 17 residues. Trimming pared 0 bases from V and 3 bases from J, leaving 15 bases between. Germline V gene lookup returns CDR1 MNHEY and CDR2 SVGEGT. Both iRepertoire HTBI primers and Arm-PCR of CDR3 regions were used to build the TCR beta libraries. TCRdb reprocessed the multiplex PCR reads via MiXCR and lists one record per CDR3 protein. Of 400,000 to 500,000 distinct CDR3 sequences in the sample, approximately 23% were seen once. Time point here: persistent/refractory GD, antithyroid drugs over 5 years with positive TRAb. Isolated PBMC RNA provided the starting material for the TCR library.

This specimen consisted of peripheral blood mononuclear cells (PBMCs), obtained when the disease was refractory, from a patient treated with antithyroid drugs. The chain couples TRBV6-2 or TRBV6-3 to TRBJ1-5; D call uncertain. The clonotype originates from a female donor with Graves disease. CDR3 nucleotide sequence: TGTGCCAGCAGTTACTCGGGTCGAACAGACTTCAATCAGCCCCAGCATTTT. Amino acids: CASSYSGRTDFNQPQHF.